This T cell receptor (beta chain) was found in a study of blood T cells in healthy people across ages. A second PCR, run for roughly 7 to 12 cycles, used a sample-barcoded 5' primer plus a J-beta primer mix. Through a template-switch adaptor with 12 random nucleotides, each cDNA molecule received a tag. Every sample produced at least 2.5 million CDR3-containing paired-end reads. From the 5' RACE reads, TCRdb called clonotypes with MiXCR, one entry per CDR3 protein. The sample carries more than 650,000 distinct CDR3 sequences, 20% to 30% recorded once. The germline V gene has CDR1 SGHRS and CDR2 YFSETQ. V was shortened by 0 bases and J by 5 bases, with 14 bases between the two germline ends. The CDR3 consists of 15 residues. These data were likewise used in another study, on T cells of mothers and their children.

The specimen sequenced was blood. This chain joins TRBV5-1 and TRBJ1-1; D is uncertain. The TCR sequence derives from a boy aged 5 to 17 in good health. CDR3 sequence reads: CASSLVPGGLTEAFF. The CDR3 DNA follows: TGCGCCAGCAGCTTGGTTCCTGGCGGGCTTACTGAAGCTTTCTTT.